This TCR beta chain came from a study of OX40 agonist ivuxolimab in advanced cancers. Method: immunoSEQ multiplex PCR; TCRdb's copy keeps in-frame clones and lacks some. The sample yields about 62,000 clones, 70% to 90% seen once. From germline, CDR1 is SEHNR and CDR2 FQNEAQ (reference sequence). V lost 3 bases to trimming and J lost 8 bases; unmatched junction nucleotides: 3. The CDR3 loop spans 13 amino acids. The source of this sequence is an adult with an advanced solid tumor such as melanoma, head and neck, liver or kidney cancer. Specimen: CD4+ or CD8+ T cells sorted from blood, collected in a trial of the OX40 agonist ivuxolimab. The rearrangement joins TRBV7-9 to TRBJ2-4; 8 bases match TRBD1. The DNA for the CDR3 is TGTGCCAGCAGCTTTATGGACAGGGACATTCAGTACTTC. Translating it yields CASSFMDRDIQYF. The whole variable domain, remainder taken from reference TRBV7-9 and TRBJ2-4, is DTGVSQNPRHKITKRGQNVTFRCDPISEHNRLYWYRQTLGQGPEFLTYFQNEAQLEKSRLLSDRFSAERPKGSFSTLEIQRTEQGDSAMYLCASSFMDRDIQYFGAGTRLSVL.